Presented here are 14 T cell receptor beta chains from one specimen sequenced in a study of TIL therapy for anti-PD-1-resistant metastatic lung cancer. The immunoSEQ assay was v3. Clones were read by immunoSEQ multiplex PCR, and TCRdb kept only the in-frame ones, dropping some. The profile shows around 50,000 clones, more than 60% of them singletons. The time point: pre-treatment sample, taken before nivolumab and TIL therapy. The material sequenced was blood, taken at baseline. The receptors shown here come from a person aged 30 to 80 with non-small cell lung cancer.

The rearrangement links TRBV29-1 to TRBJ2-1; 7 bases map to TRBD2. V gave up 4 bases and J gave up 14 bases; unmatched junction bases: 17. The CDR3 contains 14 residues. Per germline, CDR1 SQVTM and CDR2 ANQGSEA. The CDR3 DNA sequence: TGCAGCGTTGTAGGGGCGGTGGGGGGGGATTCCGAGTTCTTC. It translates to CSVVGAVGGDSEFF.

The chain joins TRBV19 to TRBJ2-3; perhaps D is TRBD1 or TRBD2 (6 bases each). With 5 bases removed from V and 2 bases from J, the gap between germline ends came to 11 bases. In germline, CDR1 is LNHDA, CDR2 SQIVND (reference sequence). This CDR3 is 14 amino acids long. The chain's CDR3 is CASSPRGATDTQYF. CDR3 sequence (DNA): TGTGCCAGTAGTCCAAGGGGGGCCACAGATACGCAGTATTTT.

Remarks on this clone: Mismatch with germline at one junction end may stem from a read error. Here the CDR3 DNA reads TGTGCCGGCAGAGTTGATGGGGCTAGCGAACATCCCCAGCGTGAGCAGTACTTC. This translates into CAGRVDGASEHPQREQYF. The chain employs TRBV6-9 and TRBJ2-7; possible D gene TRBD2, 6 bases. This CDR3 contains 18 residues. The V gene's germline CDR1 is MNHGY and CDR2 SVAAGI.

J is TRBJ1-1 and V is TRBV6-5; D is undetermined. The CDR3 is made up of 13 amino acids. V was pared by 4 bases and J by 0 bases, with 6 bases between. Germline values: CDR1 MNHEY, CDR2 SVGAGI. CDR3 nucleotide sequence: TGTGCCAGCAGTTCCACAGTGAACACTGAAGCTTTCTTT. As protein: CASSSTVNTEAFF.

This chain's CDR3 is CASLSPGDTIYF. CDR3 DNA: TGTGCCAGTCTTTCCCCGGGGGACACCATATATTTT. The chain uses TRBV19 and TRBJ1-3, with D perhaps TRBD1 (5 bases). Germline V gene data show CDR1 as LNHDA and CDR2 as SQIVND (reference sequence). V dropped 8 bases and J dropped 8 bases, with 13 bases sitting between them. The CDR3 has 12 amino acids.

CDR3 protein: CASSQGPVAGASTGELFF. In nucleotides, the CDR3 is TGCGCCAGCAGCCAAGGTCCCGTAGCGGGAGCGAGCACCGGGGAGCTGTTTTTT. V usage is TRBV4-3 and J usage is TRBJ2-2; TRBD2 agrees at 9 bases. CDR1 LGHNA and CDR2 YSLEER come from the germline V gene. The CDR3 has 18 residues. The V gene end was trimmed by 1 base and the J gene end by 4 bases; junction bases not matched to a gene: 10.

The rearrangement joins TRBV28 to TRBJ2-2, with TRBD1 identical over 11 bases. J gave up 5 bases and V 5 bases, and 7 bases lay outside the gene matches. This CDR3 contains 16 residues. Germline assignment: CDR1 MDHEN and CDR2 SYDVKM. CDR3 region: CASSPWTGGWTGELFF. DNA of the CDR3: TGTGCCAGCAGTCCGTGGACAGGGGGCTGGACCGGGGAGCTGTTTTTT.

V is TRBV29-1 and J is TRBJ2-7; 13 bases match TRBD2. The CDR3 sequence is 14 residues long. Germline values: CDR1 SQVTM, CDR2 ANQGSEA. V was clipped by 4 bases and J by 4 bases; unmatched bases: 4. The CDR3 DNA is TGCAGCGTTGGTCCGACTAGCGGGAGGTACGAGCAGTACTTC. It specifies CSVGPTSGRYEQYF.

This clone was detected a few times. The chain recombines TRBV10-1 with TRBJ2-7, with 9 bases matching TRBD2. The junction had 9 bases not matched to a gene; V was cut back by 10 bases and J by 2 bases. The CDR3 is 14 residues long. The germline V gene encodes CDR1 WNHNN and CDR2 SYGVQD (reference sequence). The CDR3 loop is CANPRLAGTYEQYF. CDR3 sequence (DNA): TGCGCCAACCCCCGGCTAGCGGGAACCTACGAGCAGTACTTC.

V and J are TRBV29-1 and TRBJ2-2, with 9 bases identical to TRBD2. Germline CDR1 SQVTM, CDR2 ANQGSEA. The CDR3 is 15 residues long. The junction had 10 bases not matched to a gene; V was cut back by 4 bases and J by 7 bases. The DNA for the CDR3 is TGCAGCGTTGCCCCCGGCGGGGGGGCGTTCGGGGAGCTGTTTTTT. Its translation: CSVAPGGGAFGELFF.

The CDR3 here is CASSLAEVTDTQYF. The CDR3 DNA reads TGTGCCAGCAGCTTAGCGGAGGTTACAGATACGCAGTATTTT. This sequence joins TRBV11-3 and TRBJ2-3; D is perhaps TRBD2 (5 bases). The CDR3 is made up of 14 amino acids. V was cut by 1 base and J by 3 bases, with 8 bases left in between. Germline assignment: CDR1 SGHNT and CDR2 YENEEA.

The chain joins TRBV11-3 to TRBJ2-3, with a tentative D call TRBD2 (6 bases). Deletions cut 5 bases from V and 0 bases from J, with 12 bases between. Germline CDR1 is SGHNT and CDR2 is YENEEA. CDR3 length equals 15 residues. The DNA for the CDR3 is TGTGCCAGCAGCAATGGGGGGACTAGCACAGATACGCAGTATTTT. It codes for CASSNGGTSTDTQYF.

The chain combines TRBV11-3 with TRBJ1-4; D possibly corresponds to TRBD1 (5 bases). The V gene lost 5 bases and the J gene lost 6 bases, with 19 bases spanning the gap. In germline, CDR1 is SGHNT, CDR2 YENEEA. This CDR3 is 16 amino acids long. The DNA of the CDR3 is TGTGCCAGCAGCCCCCGGGACGGACTTAGTGATGAAAAACTGTTTTTT. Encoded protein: CASSPRDGLSDEKLFF.

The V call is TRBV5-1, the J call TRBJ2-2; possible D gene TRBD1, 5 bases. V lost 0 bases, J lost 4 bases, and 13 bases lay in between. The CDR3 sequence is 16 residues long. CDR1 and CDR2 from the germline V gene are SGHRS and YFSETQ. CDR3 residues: CASSLGARVGTGELFF. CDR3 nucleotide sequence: TGCGCCAGCAGCTTGGGAGCCAGGGTAGGCACCGGGGAGCTGTTTTTT. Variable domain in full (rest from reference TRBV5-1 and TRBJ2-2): KAGVTQTPRYLIKTRGQQVTLSCSPISGHRSVSWYQQTPGQGLQFLFEYFSETQRNKGNFPGRFSGRQFSNSRSEMNVSTLELGDSALYLCASSLGARVGTGELFFGEGSRLTVL.